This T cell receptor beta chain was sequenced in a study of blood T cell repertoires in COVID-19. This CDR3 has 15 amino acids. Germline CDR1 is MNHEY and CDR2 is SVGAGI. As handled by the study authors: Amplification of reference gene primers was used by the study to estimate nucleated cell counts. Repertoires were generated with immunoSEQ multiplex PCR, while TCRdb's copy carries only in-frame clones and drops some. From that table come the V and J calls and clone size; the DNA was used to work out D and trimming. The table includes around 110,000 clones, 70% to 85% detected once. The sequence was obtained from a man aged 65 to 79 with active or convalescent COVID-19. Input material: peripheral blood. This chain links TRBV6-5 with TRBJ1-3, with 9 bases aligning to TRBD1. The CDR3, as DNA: TGTGGGGACAGGGAGGGAACAAACTCTGGAAACACCATATATTTT. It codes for CGDREGTNSGNTIYF.